The next 21 T cell receptor beta chains were all read from a single sample in a study of T-cell memory formation after mild COVID-19. TCRdb processed the 5' RACE reads anew with MiXCR; each CDR3 protein has one entry. The sample contains roughly 240,000 distinct CDR3 sequences, 15% to 17% of which appear only once. Material for sequencing was PBMCs or a T cell subset sorted from them (not recorded which). These receptors came from an adult woman who had mild COVID-19 (a few samples of this study predate the infection). Cell type and time point are not known.

J is TRBJ2-1 and V is TRBV24-1; TRBD2 agrees at 12 bases. Trimming at V came to 7 bases and at J to 4 bases, leaving 7 bases not matched to a gene. This CDR3 has 16 amino acids. Per the germline V gene, CDR1 is KGHDR and CDR2 is SFDVKD. CDR3 in amino acids: CATSDGLAGHYNEQFF. The CDR3 region has the DNA TGTGCCACCAGCGACGGACTAGCGGGACATTACAATGAGCAGTTCTTC.

This clonotype was seen only a few times. This chain joins TRBV5-5 and TRBJ1-1; maybe TRBD1 (5 bases). The V end was cut by 0 bases, the J end by 3 bases, with 12 bases between. Germline V gives CDR1 SGHKS, CDR2 YYEKEE (reference sequence). There are 15 residues in the CDR3. The CDR3 bases are TGTGCCAGCAGCTTGGCCGCAGGGAAATACACTGAAGCTTTCTTT. The encoded protein is CASSLAAGKYTEAFF. The full variable domain, in which reference TRBV5-5 and TRBJ1-1 provide the parts outside the CDR3, is DAGVTQSPTHLIKTRGQQVTLRCSPISGHKSVSWYQQVLGQGPQFIFQYYEKEERGRGNFPDRFSARQFPNYSSELNVNALLLGDSALYLCASSLAAGKYTEAFFGQGTRLTVV.

This clonotype was observed a handful of times. The chain has TRBV7-9 and TRBJ2-2; 10 bases agree with TRBD2. Unmatched junction bases numbered 6, after V lost 5 bases and J lost 0 bases. The CDR3 spans 17 residues. Per germline, CDR1 SEHNR and CDR2 FQNEAQ (reference sequence). CDR3 sequence (DNA): TGTGCCAGCAGCCATAATAGCGGGAGGACGAACACCGGGGAGCTGTTTTTT. Amino acids: CASSHNSGRTNTGELFF.

The rearrangement joins TRBV9 to TRBJ2-3, with D perhaps assigned TRBD1 or TRBD2 (5 bases each). CDR1 and CDR2 (germline): SGDLS, YYNGEE. This CDR3 has 16 amino acids. V gave up 0 bases and J gave up 0 bases, with 11 bases separating them. The CDR3 DNA reads TGTGCCAGCAGCGTAGAAGAGGGGACCAGCACAGATACGCAGTATTTT. Protein product: CASSVEEGTSTDTQYF. Complete variable domain (other parts from reference TRBV9 and TRBJ2-3): DSGVTQTPKHLITATGQRVTLRCSPRSGDLSVYWYQQSLDQGLQFLIQYYNGEERAKGNILERFSAQQFPDLHSELNLSSLELGDSALYFCASSVEEGTSTDTQYFGPGTRLTVL.

The chain carries TRBV4-1 and TRBJ2-1; 7 bases line up with TRBD2. V gave up 3 bases and J gave up 7 bases; unmatched junction bases: 12. Germline lookup yields CDR1 MGHRA and CDR2 YSYEKL. The CDR3 runs to 16 residues. The CDR3 sequence is CASSQDASGVRNEQFF. In DNA form, the CDR3 reads TGCGCCAGCAGCCAGGATGCCAGCGGGGTAAGGAATGAGCAGTTCTTC.

The chain is built from TRBV6-5 and TRBJ2-3; D possibly corresponds to TRBD1 (6 bases). This CDR3 is built from 14 residues. CDR1 MNHEY and CDR2 SVGAGI come from the germline V gene. V lost 2 bases, J lost 2 bases, and 8 bases lay in between. The CDR3 DNA reads as TGTGCCAGCAGTTACGGGGGCCCCACAGATACGCAGTATTTT. It codes for CASSYGGPTDTQYF.

This clonotype was found many times. The V gene is TRBV12-5, the J gene TRBJ2-7; TRBD1 agrees at 7 bases. CDR1 and CDR2 (germline): LGHNT, FRNRAP. V lost 1 base to trimming and J lost 4 bases; unmatched junction nucleotides: 13. The CDR3 length is 17 residues. The CDR3 sequence is CASGLGPDRAPDYEQYF. The CDR3 coding sequence is TGTGCTAGTGGTTTGGGCCCCGACAGGGCGCCGGATTACGAGCAGTACTTC.

The table lists this clonotype with a few counts. The chain couples TRBV6-2 or TRBV6-3 to TRBJ1-1; D might be TRBD1 (6 bases). The germline gives CDR1 MNHEY, CDR2 SVGEGT. V was cut by 0 bases and J by 2 bases, with 19 bases left in between. The CDR3 totals 18 residues. CDR3 protein: CASSYSIYQGTLNTEAFF. The CDR3, as DNA: TGTGCCAGCAGTTACTCGATTTACCAGGGGACCCTCAACACTGAAGCTTTCTTT.

This clonotype was seen at least ten times. The rearrangement links TRBV20-1 to TRBJ2-1, with a possible D match to TRBD2 (5 bases). The V end lost 1 base, the J end lost 0 bases, and 10 bases lay between the germline ends. Germline-derived CDR1 and CDR2 are DFQATT and SNEGSKA (reference sequence). CDR3 length equals 15 residues. This CDR3 reads CSARASRGSYNEQFF. CDR3 bases: TGCAGTGCTAGAGCTTCTCGGGGCTCCTACAATGAGCAGTTCTTC.

The sample holds a few counts of this clonotype. The chain links TRBV20-1 to TRBJ2-7, with D uncertain. Germline V gene sequence: CDR1 DFQATT, CDR2 SNEGSKA (reference sequence). This CDR3 region has 14 residues. V lost 3 bases to trimming and J lost 2 bases, with 14 bases between them. CDR3 loop: CSASSLLRTYEQYF. CDR3 in DNA: TGCAGTGCTAGTAGTCTACTGAGGACCTACGAGCAGTACTTC.

There are many counts of this clonotype. CDR3 coding DNA: TGCAGTGCAACCCTGTGGACTAGCGGGAGGAACAATGAGCAGTTCTTC. Its translation is CSATLWTSGRNNEQFF. The chain uses TRBV20-1 and TRBJ2-1; 14 bases are a match to TRBD2. After removal of 6 bases from V and 5 bases from J, the junction contained 9 bases not matched to a gene. The germline V gene has CDR1 DFQATT and CDR2 SNEGSKA (reference sequence). This CDR3 is built from 16 residues.

This clonotype has at least ten counts. The chain combines TRBV9 with TRBJ2-3; no clear D gene. The CDR3 has 16 amino acids. Trimming removed 3 bases at V and 3 bases at J, with 17 bases between. Per the germline V gene, CDR1 is SGDLS and CDR2 is YYNGEE. The CDR3 DNA sequence: TGTGCCAGCAGCGCCCGTAGAGACCTTGGGACAGATACGCAGTATTTT. Residues: CASSARRDLGTDTQYF.

The rearrangement uses TRBV12-3 or TRBV12-4 and TRBJ1-1, with D possibly matching TRBD1 (6 bases). Trimming stripped 0 bases from V and 6 bases from J, with 8 bases between. This CDR3 has 13 amino acids. The DNA for the CDR3 is TGTGCCAGCAGTTTAGCGGAGGGGGCTGAAGCTTTCTTT. This gives the protein CASSLAEGAEAFF.

Only a few counts were recorded for this clonotype. The chain employs TRBV7-3 and TRBJ2-2; 8 bases fit TRBD2. V lost 0 bases and J lost 4; bases outside the gene matches: 1. Germline V lookup: CDR1 SGHTA, CDR2 FQGTGA. The CDR3 is 15 residues long. This CDR3 is CASSLTSGSTGELFF. The CDR3 DNA follows: TGTGCCAGCAGCTTAACGAGCGGGAGCACCGGGGAGCTGTTTTTT.

This chain joins TRBV30 and TRBJ2-3; the match to TRBD2 covers 7 bases. This CDR3 is 15 amino acids long. The germline V gene has CDR1 GTSNPN and CDR2 SVGIG (reference sequence). The V segment lost 0 bases and the J segment 4 bases; nucleotides outside the gene matches: 7. The CDR3 reads CAWSVGLVVPDTQYF. For the CDR3, the DNA is TGTGCCTGGAGTGTCGGACTAGTCGTCCCAGATACGCAGTATTTT.

The rearrangement links TRBV20-1 to TRBJ2-1; TRBD2 matches 8 bases. Trimming cost V 6 bases and J 0 bases; bases outside gene matches: 19. The CDR3 runs 19 residues. Germline V gene sequence: CDR1 DFQATT, CDR2 SNEGSKA (reference sequence). This CDR3 reads CSARRAGLVSSSSYNEQFF. DNA of the CDR3: TGCAGTGCGAGACGAGCGGGACTAGTCTCCTCGAGCTCCTACAATGAGCAGTTCTTC.

This clonotype was observed many times. This chain links TRBV12-3 or TRBV12-4 with TRBJ1-1; D ambiguous. Trimming removed 7 bases from V and 8 bases from J, with 11 bases in between. This CDR3 region has 11 residues. CDR3 DNA: TGTGCCAGCATCCTGAGACTAGAAGCTTTCTTT. Translating gives CASILRLEAFF.

This rearrangement joins TRBV12-3 or TRBV12-4 to TRBJ2-7; TRBD2 is a possible D gene (7 bases). This CDR3 region has 16 residues. Trimming stripped 6 bases from V and 0 bases from J, with 18 bases between. The CDR3 nucleotides read TGTGCCAGCAGCCCGGGTGGGGAGGGGGGCTCCTACGAGCAGTACTTC. This gives the protein CASSPGGEGGSYEQYF.

In its sample, this clonotype was seen a few times. The chain couples TRBV19 to TRBJ1-3; TRBD1 matches at 9 bases. This CDR3 is built from 16 residues. Germline lookup yields CDR1 LNHDA and CDR2 SQIVND (reference sequence). The V segment lost 5 bases and the J segment 0 bases; nucleotides outside the gene matches: 5. DNA for the CDR3: TGTGCCAGTAGTTGGGGACAGGGTGTCTCTGGAAACACCATATATTTT. This codes for CASSWGQGVSGNTIYF.

The V call is TRBV29-1, the J call TRBJ1-1; D is unresolved. The CDR3 spans 14 residues. V lost 0 bases and J 0 bases, leaving 8 bases between the germline ends. Germline CDR1 and CDR2: SQVTM and ANQGSEA. The CDR3, as DNA: TGCAGCGTTGAAGAGGCGACGCTGAACACTGAAGCTTTCTTT. This translates into CSVEEATLNTEAFF.

This clonotype was found a few times. V gene TRBV18 combines with J gene TRBJ2-2, with 8 nucleotides matching TRBD2. The CDR3 totals 15 residues. V lost 5 bases to trimming and J lost 0 bases; unmatched junction nucleotides: 2. CDR1 KGHSH and CDR2 LQKENI come from the germline V gene. As DNA, the CDR3 is TGTGCCAGCTCAGAACTAGCGGCGAACACCGGGGAGCTGTTTTTT. Translated, it gives CASSELAANTGELFF.